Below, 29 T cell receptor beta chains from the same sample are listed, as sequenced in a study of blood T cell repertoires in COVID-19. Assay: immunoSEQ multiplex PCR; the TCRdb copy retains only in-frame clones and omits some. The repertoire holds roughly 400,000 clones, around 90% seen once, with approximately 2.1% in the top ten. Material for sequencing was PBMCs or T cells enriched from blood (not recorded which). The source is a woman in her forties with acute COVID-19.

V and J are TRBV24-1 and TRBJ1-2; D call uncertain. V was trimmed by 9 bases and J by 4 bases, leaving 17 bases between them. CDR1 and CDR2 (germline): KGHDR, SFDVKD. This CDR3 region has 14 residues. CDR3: CATPRKGMSYGYTF. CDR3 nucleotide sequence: TGTGCCACCCCGAGGAAAGGTATGTCCTATGGCTACACCTTC.

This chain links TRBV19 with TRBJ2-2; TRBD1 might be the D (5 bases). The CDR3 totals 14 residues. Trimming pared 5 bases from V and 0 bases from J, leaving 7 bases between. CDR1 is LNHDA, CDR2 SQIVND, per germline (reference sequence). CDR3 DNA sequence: TGTGCCAGTAGTGGACACGCGAACACCGGGGAGCTGTTTTTT. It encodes CASSGHANTGELFF.

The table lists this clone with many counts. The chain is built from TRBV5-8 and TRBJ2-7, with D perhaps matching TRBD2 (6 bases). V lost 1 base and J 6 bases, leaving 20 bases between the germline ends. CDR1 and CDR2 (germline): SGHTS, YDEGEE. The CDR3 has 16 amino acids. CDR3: CASSLNFGLRGGEQYF. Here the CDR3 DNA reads TGTGCCAGCAGCTTGAATTTCGGACTACGGGGTGGCGAGCAGTACTTC.

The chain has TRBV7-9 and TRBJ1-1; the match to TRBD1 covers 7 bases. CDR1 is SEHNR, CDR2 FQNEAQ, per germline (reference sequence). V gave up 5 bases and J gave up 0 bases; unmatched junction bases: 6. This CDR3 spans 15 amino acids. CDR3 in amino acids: CASSERQGMNTEAFF. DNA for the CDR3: TGTGCCAGCAGCGAGCGACAGGGAATGAACACTGAAGCTTTCTTT. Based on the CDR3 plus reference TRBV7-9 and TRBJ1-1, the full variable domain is DTGVSQNPRHKITKRGQNVTFRCDPISEHNRLYWYRQTLGQGPEFLTYFQNEAQLEKSRLLSDRFSAERPKGSFSTLEIQRTEQGDSAMYLCASSERQGMNTEAFFGQGTRLTVV.

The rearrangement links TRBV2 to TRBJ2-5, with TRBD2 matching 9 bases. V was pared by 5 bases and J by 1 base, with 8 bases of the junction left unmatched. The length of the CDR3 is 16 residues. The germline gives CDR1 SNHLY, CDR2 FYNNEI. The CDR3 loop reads CASSRGAGGIQETQYF. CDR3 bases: TGTGCCAGCAGTCGGGGAGCGGGGGGCATCCAAGAGACCCAGTACTTC.

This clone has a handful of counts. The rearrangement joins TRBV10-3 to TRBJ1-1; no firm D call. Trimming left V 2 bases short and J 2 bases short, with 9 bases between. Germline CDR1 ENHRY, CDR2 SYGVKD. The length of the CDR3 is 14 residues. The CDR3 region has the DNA TGTGCCATCAGTGAGCGCGAGGTAAACACTGAAGCTTTCTTT. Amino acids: CAISEREVNTEAFF.

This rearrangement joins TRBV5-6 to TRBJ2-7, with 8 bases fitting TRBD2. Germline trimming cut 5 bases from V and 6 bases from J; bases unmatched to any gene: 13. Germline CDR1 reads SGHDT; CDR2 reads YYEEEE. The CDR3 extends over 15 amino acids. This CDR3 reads CASREGWGLAGEQYF. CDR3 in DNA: TGTGCCAGCAGGGAGGGGTGGGGGCTAGCGGGCGAGCAGTACTTC.

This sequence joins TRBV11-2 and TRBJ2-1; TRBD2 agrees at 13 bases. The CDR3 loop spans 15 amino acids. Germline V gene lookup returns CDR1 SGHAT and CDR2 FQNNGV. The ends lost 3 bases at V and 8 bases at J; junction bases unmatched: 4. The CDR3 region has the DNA TGTGCCAGCAGCTTCACTAGCGGGGGGGCTGATGAGCAGTTCTTC. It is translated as CASSFTSGGADEQFF.

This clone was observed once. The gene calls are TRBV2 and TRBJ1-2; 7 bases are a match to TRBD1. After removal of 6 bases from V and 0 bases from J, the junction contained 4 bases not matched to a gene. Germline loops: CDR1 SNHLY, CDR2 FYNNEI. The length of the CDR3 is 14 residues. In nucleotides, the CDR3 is TGTGCCAGCAGCGGGACAGCGCCTAACTATGGCTACACCTTC. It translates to CASSGTAPNYGYTF.

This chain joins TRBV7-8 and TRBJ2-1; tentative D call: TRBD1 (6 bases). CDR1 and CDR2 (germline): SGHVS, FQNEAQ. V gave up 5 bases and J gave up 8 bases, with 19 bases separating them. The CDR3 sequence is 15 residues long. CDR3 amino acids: CASSPTGTERHEQFF. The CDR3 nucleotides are TGTGCCAGCAGCCCAACAGGGACGGAACGTCATGAGCAGTTCTTC.

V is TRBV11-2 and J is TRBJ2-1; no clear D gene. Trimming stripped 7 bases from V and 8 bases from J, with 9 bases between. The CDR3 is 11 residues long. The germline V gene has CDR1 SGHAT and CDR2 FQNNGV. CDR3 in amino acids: CASTRSHEQFF. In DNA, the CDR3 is TGTGCCAGCACCAGGTCCCATGAGCAGTTCTTC.

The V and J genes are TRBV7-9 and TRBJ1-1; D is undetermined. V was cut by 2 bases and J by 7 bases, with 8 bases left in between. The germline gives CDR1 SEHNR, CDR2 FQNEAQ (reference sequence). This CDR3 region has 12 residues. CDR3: CASSLPVREAFF. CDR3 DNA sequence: TGTGCCAGCAGCTTACCCGTTCGTGAAGCTTTCTTT. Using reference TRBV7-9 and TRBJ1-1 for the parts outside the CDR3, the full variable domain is DTGVSQNPRHKITKRGQNVTFRCDPISEHNRLYWYRQTLGQGPEFLTYFQNEAQLEKSRLLSDRFSAERPKGSFSTLEIQRTEQGDSAMYLCASSLPVREAFFGQGTRLTVV.

This CDR3 reads CASSQDLAGGRSTGELFF. The DNA of the CDR3 is TGCGCCAGCAGCCAAGATCTGGCGGGGGGGCGATCTACCGGGGAGCTGTTTTTT. The rearrangement links TRBV4-1 to TRBJ2-2; 9 nucleotides agree with TRBD2. The CDR3 loop spans 18 amino acids. Trimming at V came to 0 bases and at J to 5 bases, leaving 10 bases not matched to a gene. CDR1 MGHRA and CDR2 YSYEKL come from the germline V gene.

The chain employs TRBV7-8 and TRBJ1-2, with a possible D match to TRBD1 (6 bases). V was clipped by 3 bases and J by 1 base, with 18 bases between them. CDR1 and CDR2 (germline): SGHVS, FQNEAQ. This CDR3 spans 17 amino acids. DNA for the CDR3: TGTGCCAGCAGCTTCTCTCCGGGACACGCGTTTAACTATGGCTACACCTTC. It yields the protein CASSFSPGHAFNYGYTF.

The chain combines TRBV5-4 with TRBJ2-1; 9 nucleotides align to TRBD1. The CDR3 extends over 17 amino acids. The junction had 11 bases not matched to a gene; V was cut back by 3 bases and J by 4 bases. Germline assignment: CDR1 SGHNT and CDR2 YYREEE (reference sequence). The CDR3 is CASSSLTGQGPYNEQFF. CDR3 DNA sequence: TGTGCCAGCAGCTCCCTTACTGGACAGGGGCCATACAATGAGCAGTTCTTC.

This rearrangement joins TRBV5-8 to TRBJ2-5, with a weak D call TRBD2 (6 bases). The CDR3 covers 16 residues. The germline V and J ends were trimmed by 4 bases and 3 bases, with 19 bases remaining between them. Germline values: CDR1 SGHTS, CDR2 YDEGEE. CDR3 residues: CASSGRGLGREETQYF. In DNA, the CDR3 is TGTGCCAGCAGCGGGCGGGGCTTAGGACGGGAAGAGACCCAGTACTTC.

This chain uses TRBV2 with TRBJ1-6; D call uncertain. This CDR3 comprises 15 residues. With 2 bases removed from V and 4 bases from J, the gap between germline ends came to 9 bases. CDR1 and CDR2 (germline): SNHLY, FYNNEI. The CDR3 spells CASSERENYNSPLHF. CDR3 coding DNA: TGTGCCAGCAGTGAACGAGAAAATTATAATTCACCCCTCCACTTT.

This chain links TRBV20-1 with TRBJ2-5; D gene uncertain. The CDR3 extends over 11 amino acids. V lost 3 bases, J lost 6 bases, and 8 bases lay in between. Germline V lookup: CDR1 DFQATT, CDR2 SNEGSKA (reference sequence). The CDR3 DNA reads TGCAGTGCTAGGGTCGAGAAGACCCAGTACTTC. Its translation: CSARVEKTQYF.

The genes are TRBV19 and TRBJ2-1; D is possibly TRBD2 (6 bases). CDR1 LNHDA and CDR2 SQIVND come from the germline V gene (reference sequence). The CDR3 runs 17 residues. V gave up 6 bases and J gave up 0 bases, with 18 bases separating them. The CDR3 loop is CASRRKAGTSSYNEQFF. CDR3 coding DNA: TGTGCCAGTAGGAGAAAGGCGGGGACGAGCTCCTACAATGAGCAGTTCTTC.

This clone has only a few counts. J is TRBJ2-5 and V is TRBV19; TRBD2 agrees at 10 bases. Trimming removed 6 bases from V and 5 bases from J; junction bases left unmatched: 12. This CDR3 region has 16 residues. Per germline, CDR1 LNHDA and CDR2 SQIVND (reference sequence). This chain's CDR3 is CASSKTQRGGTETQYF. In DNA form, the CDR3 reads TGTGCCAGTAGCAAGACCCAGCGGGGGGGTACTGAGACCCAGTACTTC.

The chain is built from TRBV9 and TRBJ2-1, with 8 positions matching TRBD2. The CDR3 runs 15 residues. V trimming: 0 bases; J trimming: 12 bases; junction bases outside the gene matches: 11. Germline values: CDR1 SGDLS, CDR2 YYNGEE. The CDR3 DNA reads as TGTGCCAGCAGCGTAGATAGCGGGGTGCATCCGGGGCAGTTCTTC. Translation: CASSVDSGVHPGQFF.

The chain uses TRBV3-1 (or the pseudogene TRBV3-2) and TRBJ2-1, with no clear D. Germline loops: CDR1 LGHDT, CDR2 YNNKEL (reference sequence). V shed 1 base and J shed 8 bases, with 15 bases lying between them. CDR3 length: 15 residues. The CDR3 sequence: CASSQAPGNSHEQFF. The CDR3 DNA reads TGTGCCAGCAGCCAAGCACCAGGTAATAGTCATGAGCAGTTCTTC.

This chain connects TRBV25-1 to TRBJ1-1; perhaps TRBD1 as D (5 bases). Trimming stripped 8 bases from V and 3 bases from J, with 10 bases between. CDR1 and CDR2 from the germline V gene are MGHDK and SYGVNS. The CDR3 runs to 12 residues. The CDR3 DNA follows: TGTGCCAGCGGGGGGGTTTACACTGAAGCTTTCTTT. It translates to CASGGVYTEAFF.

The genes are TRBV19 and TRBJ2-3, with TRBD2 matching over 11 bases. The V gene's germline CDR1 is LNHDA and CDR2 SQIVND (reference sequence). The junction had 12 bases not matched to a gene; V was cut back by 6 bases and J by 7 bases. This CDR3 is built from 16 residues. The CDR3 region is CASSSYSSGGWHTQYF. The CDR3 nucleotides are TGTGCCAGTAGCTCCTATTCTAGCGGGGGGTGGCATACGCAGTATTTT.

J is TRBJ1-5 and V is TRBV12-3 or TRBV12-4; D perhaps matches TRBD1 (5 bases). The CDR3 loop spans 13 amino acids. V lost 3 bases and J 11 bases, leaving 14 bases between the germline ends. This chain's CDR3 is CASSLKGSGSQHF. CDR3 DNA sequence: TGTGCCAGCAGTTTGAAGGGGTCCGGGTCCCAGCATTTT.

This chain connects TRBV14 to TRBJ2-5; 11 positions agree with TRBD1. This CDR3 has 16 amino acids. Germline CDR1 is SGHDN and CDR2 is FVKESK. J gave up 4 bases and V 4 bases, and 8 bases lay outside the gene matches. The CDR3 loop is CASSLRTGGVRETQYF. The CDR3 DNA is TGTGCCAGCAGCCTTCGGACAGGGGGCGTTAGAGAGACCCAGTACTTC.

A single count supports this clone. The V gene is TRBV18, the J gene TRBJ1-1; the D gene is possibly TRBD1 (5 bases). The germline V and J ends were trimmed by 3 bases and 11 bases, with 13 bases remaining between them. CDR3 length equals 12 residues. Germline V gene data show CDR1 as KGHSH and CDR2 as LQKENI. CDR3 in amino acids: CASSPGQGMAFF. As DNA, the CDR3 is TGTGCCAGCTCACCCGGGCAGGGAATGGCTTTCTTT.

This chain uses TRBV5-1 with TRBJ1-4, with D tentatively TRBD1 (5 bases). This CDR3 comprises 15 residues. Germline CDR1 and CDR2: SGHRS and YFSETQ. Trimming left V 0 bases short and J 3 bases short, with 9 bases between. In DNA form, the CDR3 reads TGCGCCAGCAGCTTGGCGGACAATGCTAATGAAAAACTGTTTTTT. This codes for CASSLADNANEKLFF.

In nucleotides, the CDR3 is TGTGCCAGTAGTCCGAAGTGGAGGGTCCCTTTAGCTAATGAAAAACTGTTTTTT. Protein product: CASSPKWRVPLANEKLFF. This chain links TRBV19 with TRBJ1-4; the D is unclear. The CDR3 sequence is 18 residues long. Looked up from germline, CDR1 is LNHDA and CDR2 is SQIVND (reference sequence). V shed 5 bases and J shed 3 bases, with 22 bases lying between them.